This TCR beta chain stems from a study of blood T cell repertoires in COVID-19. The length of the CDR3 is 16 residues. V dropped 0 bases and J dropped 2 bases, with 14 bases sitting between them. The V gene's germline CDR1 is SGHRS and CDR2 YFSETQ. Participants came from about 24 US areas, aged roughly 18 to 89 years. Generated by immunoSEQ multiplex PCR, the TCRdb table keeps only in-frame clones and is missing some. The table has around 250,000 clones, around nine tenths seen once. The rearrangement links TRBV5-1 to TRBJ2-5, with D possibly being TRBD1 (6 bases). The clonotype comes from a woman in her 50s who had recovered from COVID-19. What was sequenced was PBMCs or T cells enriched from blood (not recorded which). CDR3 loop: CASSLETRRGQETQYF. DNA for the CDR3: TGCGCCAGCAGCTTGGAAACCAGAAGGGGGCAAGAGACCCAGTACTTC.